Sequencing of this T cell receptor beta chain was carried out in a study of cytotoxic CD8 clonotypes in ibrutinib-treated CLL. The method was immunoSEQ multiplex PCR; TCRdb's version includes in-frame clones alone and lacks a portion of them. The table includes some 310,000 clones, 80% detected once. This material consisted of PBMCs, taken before ibrutinib treatment. The sequence derives from a human donor with chronic lymphocytic leukemia.

The DNA for the CDR3 is TGTGCCAGCAGCCCCAGGGGACAGCAGGGAGACGCCGGGGAGCTGTTTTTT. Residues: CASSPRGQQGDAGELFF. The V and J genes are TRBV7-3 and TRBJ2-2; 7 bases are a match to TRBD1. CDR1 and CDR2 from the germline V gene are SGHTA and FQGTGA. The CDR3 consists of 17 residues. With 5 bases clipped from V and 6 bases from J, the junction kept 15 bases outside the gene matches.